These T cell receptor beta chains were read from a single sample in a study of early T cells in non-severe SARS-CoV-2 infection. TCRdb recomputed calls from the 5' RACE reads with MiXCR, one row per CDR3 protein. The table shows 60,000 to 80,000 distinct CDR3 sequences, with 9.5% to 15% occurring only once. Source material: whole blood. These receptors were taken from an adult who was a healthcare worker with PCR-confirmed SARS-CoV-2 infection or an uninfected control (not recorded which). The CDR3 runs from the conserved cysteine through the conserved F or W. Fields, in order: V gene, clone size, J gene, D gene, CDR3 DNA, CDR3 protein. The D gene is left open where the match is weak. The listing skips clone size in some rows; elsewhere it reads once, few, many or a size class.

TRBV10-3	few	TRBJ2-1	TRBD2	TGTGCCATCAGTGAGTCTGCTAGCGGTAGCTCCTACAATGAGCAGTTCTTC	CAISESASGSSYNEQFF
TRBV2	many	TRBJ2-1	TRBD2	TGTGCCAGCAGGTGGGGACTAGCAGCCAACAATGAGCAGTTCTTC	CASRWGLAANNEQFF
TRBV29-1	few	TRBJ2-1	NA	TGCAGCGTTGAAGTGGTGGGAGGCTGGAATGAGCAGTTCTTC	CSVEVVGGWNEQFF
TRBV7-9	many	TRBJ2-3	NA	TGTGCCAGCAGCTTAGCCGCGGCAGGAACAGATACGCAGTATTTT	CASSLAAAGTDTQYF
TRBV30	few	TRBJ2-2	TRBD2	TGTGCCTGGAGTTCTTATTTTAGCGGGAGGACCGGGGAGCTGTTTTTT	CAWSSYFSGRTGELFF
TRBV29-1	many	TRBJ2-7	TRBD2	TGCAGCGTAGGACCGACTAGCGGGAGCGGCGAGCAGTACTTC	CSVGPTSGSGEQYF
TRBV28	NA	TRBJ2-7	TRBD2	TGTGCCAGCAGTCCCCCGGCTAGCGGGAACCACGAGCAGTACTTC	CASSPPASGNHEQYF
TRBV7-8	NA	TRBJ1-5	NA	TGTGCCAGCAGCCCGAGGGAGGCGGAACGGCGGAATTTT	CASSPREAERRNF
TRBV7-8	many	TRBJ2-7	NA	TGTGCCAGCAGCTTAGATAGGACAGCCGAGCAGTACTTC	CASSLDRTAEQYF
TRBV28	few	TRBJ2-7	TRBD2	TGTGCCAGCAGACCAGCACTAGCGGGTACCTACGAGCAGTACTTC	CASRPALAGTYEQYF
TRBV7-2	many	TRBJ1-2	TRBD1	TGTGCCAGCAGCTTAGCCGGGACAGGACTCTATGGCTACACCTTC	CASSLAGTGLYGYTF
TRBV20-1	many	TRBJ2-5	NA	TGCAGTGCTAGACCTCTTGGGGCCGGAGAGACCCAGTACTTC	CSARPLGAGETQYF
TRBV11-2	many	TRBJ2-7	TRBD2	TGTGCCAGCAGACGCCTGACTCGACTAGCGGGAGGAACTGAGCAGTACTTC	CASRRLTRLAGGTEQYF
TRBV25-1	many	TRBJ1-1	NA	TGTGCCAGCAGTTCCCATCGCAAGAACACTGAAGCTTTCTTT	CASSSHRKNTEAFF
TRBV7-9	few	TRBJ2-1	NA	TGTGCCAGCAGCCGGGACGGTGAGCAGTTCTTC	CASSRDGEQFF
TRBV11-2	NA	TRBJ2-7	NA	TGTGCCAGCAGCTTAATCCGCGAGCAGTACTTC	CASSLIREQYF
TRBV29-1	many	TRBJ2-5	NA	TGCAGCGTGAAGACCGGCTCGGAGACCCAGTACTTC	CSVKTGSETQYF
TRBV29-1	NA	TRBJ2-7	NA	TGCAGCGGCGGGACTCGACGCGAGCAGTACTTC	CSGGTRREQYF
TRBV5-4	many	TRBJ1-2	TRBD1	TGTGCCAGCAGCTTGGGACAGGGAGAGGGCTACACCTTC	CASSLGQGEGYTF
TRBV30	NA	TRBJ1-3	NA	TGTGCCTGGAGTCCACTATCTGGAAACACCATATATTTT	CAWSPLSGNTIYF
TRBV7-6	few	TRBJ1-2	NA	TGTGCCAGCAGCCCTCTAGGGGGAGGATATGGCTACACCTTC	CASSPLGGGYGYTF
TRBV20-1	few	TRBJ2-7	TRBD2	TGCAGTGCTAGAGATACTAGCGTCTACGAGCAGTACTTC	CSARDTSVYEQYF
TRBV20-1	few	TRBJ2-1	TRBD2	TGCAGTGCTTCGCGGACTAGCGGGATTGACAATGAGCAGTTCTTC	CSASRTSGIDNEQFF
TRBV29-1	few	TRBJ2-7	TRBD1	TGCAGCGTGACCGGGACAGGGTTACGAGGGCAGTACTTC	CSVTGTGLRGQYF
TRBV7-6	NA	TRBJ2-1	NA	TGTGCCAGCTCTCTCGGCCTGTCCTGGTTCTTC	CASSLGLSWFF
TRBV2	NA	TRBJ2-1	NA	TGTGCCAGCAGTGAAGCGCGGGACTTCTCCTACAATGAGCAGTTCTTC	CASSEARDFSYNEQFF
TRBV7-2	few	TRBJ2-5	NA	TGTGCCAGCAGCCCGACCGTGCAGACCCAGTACTTC	CASSPTVQTQYF
TRBV6-1	NA	TRBJ2-1	NA	TGTGCCAGCAGTCTCTTGGCGGCTTCCTACAATGAGCAGTTCTTC	CASSLLAASYNEQFF
TRBV12-3/TRBV12-4	many	TRBJ2-2	NA	TGTGCCAGCAGTTTTAGCGGCCTCACCGGGGAGCTGTTTTTT	CASSFSGLTGELFF
TRBV7-9	NA	TRBJ2-1	NA	TGTGCCAGCAGCTTAGGGGACGGCCACAATGAGCAGTTCTTC	CASSLGDGHNEQFF
TRBV3-1	many	TRBJ2-5	NA	TGTGCCAGCAGCGGGGAAGAGACCCAGTACTTC	CASSGEETQYF
TRBV5-1	few	TRBJ2-1	NA	TGCGCCAGCAGCTTGGTCGGGCTTTATGAGCAGTTCTTC	CASSLVGLYEQFF
TRBV7-3	NA	TRBJ2-1	TRBD2	TGTGCCAGCAGCCCCGGGACTACTTACAATGAGCAGTTCTTC	CASSPGTTYNEQFF
TRBV29-1	few	TRBJ2-7	TRBD1	TGCAGCGTTGAAGCTGGACAGGGGAGGTACGAGCAGTACTTC	CSVEAGQGRYEQYF
TRBV28	many	TRBJ2-5	TRBD1	TGTGCCAGCAGCTCATCCGGGACAGGGGGCGAAGAGACCCAGTACTTC	CASSSSGTGGEETQYF
TRBV12-3/TRBV12-4	NA	TRBJ2-5	NA	TGTGCCAGCAGTTTAGGGCCAGGCAACCAAGAGACCCAGTACTTC	CASSLGPGNQETQYF
TRBV7-2	many	TRBJ2-1	NA	TGTGCCAGCAGCTCCCTCTTTGGGGATAGCTCCTACAATGAGCAGTTCTTC	CASSSLFGDSSYNEQFF
TRBV27	many	TRBJ2-7	TRBD1	TGTGCCAGCAGTTTCAATGGACAGGGGGCATACGAGCAGTACTTC	CASSFNGQGAYEQYF